This T cell receptor (beta chain) was sequenced for a study of regulatory T cells in long-lasting Graves disease. The V and J ends lost 2 bases and 3 bases respectively, with 16 bases between them. The CDR3 covers 15 residues. Germline V gene sequence: CDR1 GTSNPN, CDR2 SVGIG (reference sequence). CDR3-region Arm-PCR and iRepertoire HTBI primers produced the TCR beta libraries. In the study's own analysis: The samples yielded about 63 TRBV and some 15 TRBJ segments. TCRdb reanalysed the multiplex PCR reads using MiXCR and keeps one entry per CDR3 protein. These V and J calls rely on TCRdb rather than the paper's analysis. The sample yields 400,000 to 600,000 distinct CDR3 sequences, around a fifth seen once. Time point indicated: persistent/refractory GD, antithyroid drugs over 5 years with positive TRAb. PBMC-derived RNA was used for the TCR library. Diagnosing Graves' disease relied on the American Thyroid Association guidelines.

The chain links TRBV30 to TRBJ1-2, with D maybe TRBD1 (6 bases). The TCR originated in a female donor with Graves disease. The sequencing here drew on peripheral blood mononuclear cells (PBMCs), taken when the disease was refractory, from a patient treated with antithyroid drugs. CDR3 protein: CAWSRDFGGHYGYTF. DNA of the CDR3: TGTGCCTGGAGTCGGGACTTTGGGGGCCACTATGGCTACACCTTC.